This T cell receptor (beta chain) comes out of a study of blood T cell repertoires in COVID-19. Study information: Acute-phase and convalescent COVID-19 samples originated in the United States, Italy and Spain. The analysed material was cDNA or gDNA that came from T cells, B-cell-depleted T cells, or PBMCs.

Per the original methods: By means of reference gene primer amplification, nucleated cell counts were estimated. Some clones are missing from TCRdb's copy, which holds only in-frame ones; the method was immunoSEQ multiplex PCR. V and J calls and clone size are those listed in that table; D and trimming were worked out from the DNA. The profile shows roughly 250,000 clones, roughly 87% of them singletons. The CDR3 spans 16 residues. Germline CDR1 reads MNHEY; CDR2 reads SMNVEV (reference sequence). V lost 6 bases to trimming and J lost 0 bases; unmatched junction nucleotides: 8. The V call is TRBV27, the J call TRBJ1-1; TRBD1 matches 9 bases. The receptor comes from a woman younger than 45 with acute or convalescent COVID-19. Sequenced input: peripheral blood. This chain's CDR3 is CASRHPGQGLNTEAFF. Written as DNA, the CDR3 is TGTGCCAGCAGACATCCGGGACAGGGATTGAACACTGAAGCTTTCTTT.